These T cell receptor beta chains were read from a single sample in a study of OX40 agonist ivuxolimab in advanced cancers. TCRdb's table, derived via immunoSEQ multiplex PCR, lists solely in-frame clones and lacks some. Among tens of thousands of clones listed, 87% were seen once. Source: CD4+ or CD8+ T cells sorted from blood, taken in a trial of the OX40 agonist ivuxolimab. Receptors originate from an adult with an advanced solid tumor such as melanoma, head and neck, liver or kidney cancer. CDR3s include the opening cysteine and the closing phenylalanine or tryptophan.

TRBV11-2,TRBJ2-7,CASSSLQRSSYEQYF
TRBV5-4,TRBJ1-6,CASSYSGTGNSPLHF
TRBV6-1,TRBJ2-7,CASSEIHPYEQYF
TRBV7-9,TRBJ2-5,CASSLDRRTQETQYF
TRBV13,TRBJ1-2,CASSSGLGYGYTF
TRBV4-1,TRBJ1-2,CACGSRFYGYTF
TRBV5-1,TRBJ2-1,CASGSSQVQSYNEQFF
TRBV28,TRBJ2-4,CASSSSSTGRDIQYF
TRBV6-1,TRBJ2-5,CASSSGGMGQETQYF
TRBV19,TRBJ2-2,CASGIPGLANTGELFF
TRBV2,TRBJ1-1,CASSERQGYTEAFF
TRBV18,TRBJ2-2,CASSYDSSWGGELFF
TRBV14,TRBJ1-4,CASGGDFDEKLFF
TRBV7-2,TRBJ2-6,CASCLNSGANVLTF
TRBV2,TRBJ2-2,CASNLRGGESNTGELFF
TRBV2,TRBJ2-5,CASDSEETQYF
TRBV2,TRBJ2-1,CASKEGTVSYNEQFF
TRBV2,TRBJ1-5,CASETGSKQPQHF
TRBV7-8,TRBJ1-2,CASSLRGDGYTF
TRBV7-9,TRBJ2-7,CASSPYAHSLEQYF
TRBV4-1,TRBJ1-1,CASSFQVGGNTEAFF
TRBV15,TRBJ2-3,CATSRDPVKADTQYF
TRBV2,TRBJ2-7,CASGKDSPQYF
TRBV18,TRBJ1-6,CASSPDRGRSSPLHF
TRBV5-6,TRBJ1-5,CASSFRDQPQHF
TRBV14,TRBJ2-3,CASSQDNRRGTDTQYF
TRBV7-6,TRBJ1-4,CASSTRSGATNEKLFF
TRBV18,.,CASSPKLGGEDEQYF
TRBV7-9,TRBJ1-3,CASSLGLDRGSGNTIYF
TRBV5-4,TRBJ2-1,CASSLRLISYNEQFF
TRBV6-6,TRBJ2-1,CATRAVGGKNNEQFF
TRBV2,TRBJ2-3,CAVKTGDTQYF
TRBV21-1,TRBJ1-5,CASGTVNQPQHF
TRBV6-6,TRBJ1-1,CASRSGRTEAFF
TRBV9,TRBJ2-6,CASSGLPAGGANVLTF
TRBV7-8,TRBJ2-1,CASSLDGGSYNEQFF
TRBV7-2,TRBJ1-2,CASSLDSSDYTF
TRBV29-1,TRBJ1-1,CSVESIGFRGWRAEAFF
TRBV5-1,TRBJ2-1,CASSLDTRGEQFF
TRBV10-1,TRBJ2-7,CASRTGHEIYEQYF
TRBV28,TRBJ2-2,CASKGSGGRNTGELFF
TRBV6-5,TRBJ2-7,CASREGLSSYEQYF
TRBV19,TRBJ2-3,CASSISRSGASTDTQYF
TRBV9,TRBJ2-3,CASSARQGAMADTQYF
TRBV7-7,TRBJ2-1,CASSKTGEHEQFF
TRBV5-4,TRBJ2-5,CASSLGTGGWKTQYF
TRBV6-5,TRBJ1-1,CASSLRTDLEAFF
TRBV2,TRBJ2-3,CASSTGGWTDTQYF
TRBV28,TRBJ1-5,CASKGTGAGDNQPQHF
TRBV11-2,TRBJ2-1,CASSLEGQAHNEQFF
TRBV5-1,TRBJ2-7,CASSLTPGGSYEQYF
TRBV27,TRBJ2-3,CASSSALAQYF